The clone carrying this TCR beta chain was counted only a few times. Its antigen is not identified. All donors participated as healthy donors of bone marrow. Germline V lookup: CDR1 SGHAT, CDR2 FQNNGV. J gave up 6 bases and V 1 base, and 14 bases lay outside the gene matches. This CDR3 region has 19 residues. The PCR had 60 Vbeta and 13 Jbeta primers. Using immunoSEQ multiplex PCR, the repertoire was profiled, and TCRdb retains in-frame clones only, with some absent. The table has roughly 180,000 clones, 9.5% seen once. These data come from a study of cytomegalovirus exposure and HLA in healthy donors. Study summary: Earlier findings included more than 95 million unique TCR beta sequences obtained from about 179 million T cells. Findings of the study overall: Analyzed later, most CMV-associated TCR beta chains appeared HLA-restricted. Accurate HLA-A and HLA-B prediction from TCR beta sequences was reported for most subjects.

This TCR was sampled from a woman aged 30 to 39 in good health and CMV-seropositive. The genes are TRBV11-2 and TRBJ2-2, with 10 bases aligning to TRBD2. Sequencing used PBMCs. The CDR3 reads CASSLGMASGSSFAGELFF. The CDR3 nucleotides read TGTGCCAGCAGCTTAGGGATGGCTAGCGGGAGTTCCTTCGCCGGGGAGCTGTTTTTT.